A selection of T cell receptor beta chains follows, all from one sample in a study of blood T cells in healthy people across ages. Via MiXCR, TCRdb re-called the 5' RACE reads, giving one row per CDR3 protein. Here the sample spans fewer than 2,000,000 distinct CDR3 sequences, about 32% being singletons. The sequenced sample consisted of blood. Every receptor here comes from a woman aged 25 to 39 in good health. CDR3s include the opening cysteine and the closing phenylalanine or tryptophan. A D gene is named only where the DNA matches it firmly. Clone sizes are given selectively: once, few, many, or a class where the clone is expanded.

size	D	V	J	CDR3	DNA
NA	TRBD1	TRBV27	TRBJ2-7	CASSPGTGGSLPNYEQYF	TGTGCCAGCAGTCCGGGGACAGGGGGAAGTCTTCCCAACTACGAGCAGTACTTC
NA	NA	TRBV27	TRBJ2-7	CASSLGQRSEQYF	TGTGCCAGCAGTTTAGGCCAGAGGAGCGAGCAGTACTTC
many	NA	TRBV4-1	TRBJ2-6	CASSQEAPAGANVLTF	TGCGCCAGCAGCCAAGAGGCCCCGGCCGGGGCCAACGTCCTGACTTTC
NA	TRBD2	TRBV12-3/TRBV12-4	TRBJ2-3	CASSSPRGRGGSTDTQYF	TGTGCCAGCAGTTCACCCCGAGGGCGGGGGGGAAGCACAGATACGCAGTATTTT
NA	NA	TRBV12-3/TRBV12-4	TRBJ2-3	CASVQRPRADSTDTQYF	TGTGCCAGCGTTCAGAGGCCAAGGGCTGACAGCACAGATACGCAGTATTTT
NA	NA	TRBV6-1	TRBJ2-7	CASSILKGVASYEQYF	TGTGCCAGCAGTATCCTGAAGGGGGTGGCCTCCTACGAGCAGTACTTC
many	NA	TRBV20-1	TRBJ2-7	CSARDNRNEQYF	TGCAGTGCTAGAGATAATCGGAACGAGCAGTACTTC
NA	NA	TRBV29-1	TRBJ1-1	CSVGKLTEAFF	TGCAGCGTTGGGAAGCTCACTGAAGCTTTCTTT
few	NA	TRBV5-1	TRBJ2-3	CASSLEAGILTTTDTQYF	TGCGCCAGCAGCTTGGAGGCAGGGATTCTTACCACCACAGATACGCAGTATTTT
NA	NA	TRBV21-1	TRBJ1-2	CASSTPGQFSLYGYTF	TGTGCCAGCAGCACACCGGGACAATTCAGTTTATATGGCTACACCTTC
NA	NA	TRBV5-4	TRBJ2-1	CASSLQGGHEQFF	TGTGCCAGCAGCCTGCAGGGGGGCCATGAGCAGTTCTTC
NA	TRBD2	TRBV5-5	TRBJ2-5	CASSLGLAGLAGGAQYF	TGTGCCAGCAGCTTGGGCCTAGCGGGACTCGCCGGGGGGGCCCAGTACTTC
NA	TRBD2	TRBV28	TRBJ2-5	CASSSPGLAAHETQYF	TGTGCCAGCAGTTCACCGGGACTAGCGGCTCACGAGACCCAGTACTTC
NA	NA	TRBV20-1	TRBJ2-3	CSARDNYPEYF	TGCAGTGCTAGAGATAACTACCCCGAGTATTTT
NA	NA	TRBV7-3	TRBJ2-1	CASSPNTGAGEQFF	TGTGCCAGCAGCCCCAATACAGGGGCGGGGGAGCAGTTCTTC
NA	TRBD1	TRBV12-3/TRBV12-4	TRBJ2-3	CASIMRGQGSTDTQYF	TGCGCCAGCATCATGAGGGGACAGGGAAGCACAGATACGCAGTATTTT
NA	NA	TRBV18	TRBJ2-1	CASSPAGGGSGNEQFF	TGTGCCAGCTCTCCGGCTGGAGGAGGTTCGGGCAATGAGCAGTTCTTC
NA	NA	TRBV7-9	TRBJ1-2	CASSLALGPEGGYTF	TGTGCCAGCAGCTTAGCGCTAGGACCCGAGGGAGGCTACACCTTC
NA	TRBD2	TRBV20-1	TRBJ2-3	CSAGGRLASSTDTQYF	TGCAGTGCTGGCGGGCGACTAGCGTCTAGCACAGATACGCAGTATTTT
NA	TRBD2	TRBV12-3/TRBV12-4	TRBJ2-7	CASSRGGQYEQYF	TGTGCCAGCAGTCGGGGGGGGCAGTACGAGCAGTACTTC
NA	TRBD1	TRBV9	TRBJ2-4	CASSDRAGNIQYF	TGTGCCAGCTCCGACAGGGCGGGAAACATTCAGTACTTC
few	TRBD1	TRBV11-2	TRBJ2-7	CASSATDRETSEQYF	TGTGCCAGCAGCGCCACAGACAGGGAAACTTCCGAGCAGTACTTC
NA	TRBD1	TRBV29-1	TRBJ2-5	CSATRDRYQETQYF	TGCAGCGCTACCCGGGACAGGTACCAAGAGACCCAGTACTTC
many	NA	TRBV7-6	TRBJ2-3	CASSLVGGFTDTQYF	TGTGCCAGCAGCTTAGTGGGCGGTTTCACAGATACGCAGTATTTT
few	NA	TRBV27	TRBJ2-3	CASTGGNTDTQYF	TGTGCCAGCACAGGGGGGAACACAGATACGCAGTATTTT
NA	NA	TRBV7-9	TRBJ2-5	CASSIRFIRDEETQYF	TGTGCCAGCAGCATACGGTTTATACGGGATGAAGAGACCCAGTACTTC
few	NA	TRBV5-1	TRBJ2-1	CASSLEGRYYNEQFF	TGCGCCAGCAGCTTGGAAGGCAGGTACTACAATGAGCAGTTCTTC
few	TRBD1	TRBV27	TRBJ2-3	CASSFKGAPDTQYF	TGTGCCAGCAGTTTTAAGGGGGCACCAGATACGCAGTATTTT
few	TRBD2	TRBV15	TRBJ2-3	CATSSTIAGGFPDTQYF	TGTGCCACCAGCAGCACCATAGCGGGGGGATTCCCAGATACGCAGTATTTT
NA	NA	TRBV3-1	TRBJ2-3	CASSQVDARTDTQYF	TGTGCCAGCAGCCAAGTCGACGCTCGCACAGATACGCAGTATTTT
few	NA	TRBV30	TRBJ2-5	CAWRSRDTVGETQYF	TGTGCCTGGAGGTCGCGGGACACGGTTGGAGAGACCCAGTACTTC
few	TRBD2	TRBV10-3	TRBJ2-1	CAISSSGSNEQFF	TGTGCCATCAGTTCTAGCGGGAGTAATGAGCAGTTCTTC
NA	NA	TRBV27	TRBJ2-1	CASSLTGSPPRFLNEQFF	TGTGCCAGCAGTTTAACGGGGAGCCCCCCCCGTTTTTTGAATGAGCAGTTCTTC
NA	NA	TRBV5-1	TRBJ2-7	CASSHPKINSYEQYF	TGCGCCAGCAGCCACCCCAAAATTAACTCCTACGAGCAGTACTTC
NA	NA	TRBV12-3/TRBV12-4	TRBJ1-2	CASFGGTHYGYTF	TGTGCCTCTTTCGGGGGCACCCACTATGGCTACACCTTC
NA	NA	TRBV20-1	TRBJ2-1	CSALGNYNEQFF	TGCAGTGCTCTTGGGAACTACAATGAGCAGTTCTTC
few	NA	TRBV4-2	TRBJ1-1	CASSPFRQDLMNTEAFF	TGTGCCAGCAGCCCCTTCAGACAGGACTTGATGAACACTGAAGCTTTCTTT
few	TRBD2	TRBV10-3	TRBJ2-1	CAISESTSGRPSYNEQFF	TGTGCCATCAGTGAGTCGACTAGCGGGAGACCCTCCTACAATGAGCAGTTCTTC
few	TRBD1	TRBV20-1	TRBJ1-5	CSANDRDSASNQPQHF	TGCAGTGCAAATGACCGGGACAGCGCTAGCAATCAGCCCCAGCATTTT
few	NA	TRBV28	TRBJ2-1	CASSFWAGTSNEQFF	TGTGCCAGCAGTTTTTGGGCAGGGACATCCAATGAGCAGTTCTTC
few	NA	TRBV11-2	TRBJ1-1	CASSLAFGAEAFF	TGTGCCAGCAGCTTAGCTTTTGGCGCTGAAGCTTTCTTT
few	NA	TRBV9	TRBJ2-1	CASSAGSASSYNEQFF	TGTGCCAGCAGCGCCGGGAGTGCTAGCTCCTACAATGAGCAGTTCTTC
NA	TRBD1	TRBV5-1	TRBJ2-1	CASSGRDRGRTSRSNNEQFF	TGCGCCAGCAGCGGCCGGGACAGGGGTCGGACTAGCAGAAGTAACAATGAGCAGTTCTTC
NA	NA	TRBV28	TRBJ2-1	CASSTLTADSYNEQFF	TGTGCCAGCAGTACACTTACAGCAGACAGCTACAATGAGCAGTTCTTC
few	NA	TRBV28	TRBJ2-3	CASSFRLYTDTQYF	TGTGCCAGCAGTTTTCGGCTGTACACAGATACGCAGTATTTT
NA	NA	TRBV5-1	TRBJ1-2	CASSLQKPFDYGYTF	TGCGCCAGCAGCTTGCAAAAACCATTTGACTATGGCTACACCTTC
NA	TRBD2	TRBV29-1	TRBJ2-2	CSVRSPAGGLTGELFF	TGCAGCGTTAGATCACCAGCGGGAGGCCTGACCGGGGAGCTGTTTTTT
NA	NA	TRBV9	TRBJ2-7	CASSVDPGLTYEQYF	TGTGCCAGCAGCGTAGACCCGGGACTGACATACGAGCAGTACTTC
NA	TRBD2	TRBV7-3	TRBJ2-6	CASSSDGGTGANVLTF	TGTGCCAGCAGCTCAGACGGGGGGACTGGGGCCAACGTCCTGACTTTC
few	NA	TRBV10-3	TRBJ1-2	CAISPRPLGYTF	TGTGCCATCAGTCCGCGCCCTCTGGGCTACACCTTC